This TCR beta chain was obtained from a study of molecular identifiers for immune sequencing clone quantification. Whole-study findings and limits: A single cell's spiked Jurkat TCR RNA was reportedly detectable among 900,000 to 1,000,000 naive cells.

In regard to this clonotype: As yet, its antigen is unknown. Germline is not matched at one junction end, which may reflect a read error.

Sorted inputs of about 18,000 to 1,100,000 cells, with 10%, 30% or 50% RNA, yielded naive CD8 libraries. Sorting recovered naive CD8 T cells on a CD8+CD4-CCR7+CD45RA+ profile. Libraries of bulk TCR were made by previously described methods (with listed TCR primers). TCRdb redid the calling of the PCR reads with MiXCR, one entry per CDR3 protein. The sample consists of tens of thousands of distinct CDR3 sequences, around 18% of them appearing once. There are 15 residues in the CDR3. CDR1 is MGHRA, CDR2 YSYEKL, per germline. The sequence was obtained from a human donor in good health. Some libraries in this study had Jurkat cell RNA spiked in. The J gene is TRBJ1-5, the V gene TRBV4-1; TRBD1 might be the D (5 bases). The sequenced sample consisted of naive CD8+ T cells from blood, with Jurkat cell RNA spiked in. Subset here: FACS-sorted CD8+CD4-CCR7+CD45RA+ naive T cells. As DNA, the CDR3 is TGCGCCAGCGCCCCCCAGGGTTATAGCAATCAGCCCCAGCATTTC. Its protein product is CASAPQGYSNQPQHF.